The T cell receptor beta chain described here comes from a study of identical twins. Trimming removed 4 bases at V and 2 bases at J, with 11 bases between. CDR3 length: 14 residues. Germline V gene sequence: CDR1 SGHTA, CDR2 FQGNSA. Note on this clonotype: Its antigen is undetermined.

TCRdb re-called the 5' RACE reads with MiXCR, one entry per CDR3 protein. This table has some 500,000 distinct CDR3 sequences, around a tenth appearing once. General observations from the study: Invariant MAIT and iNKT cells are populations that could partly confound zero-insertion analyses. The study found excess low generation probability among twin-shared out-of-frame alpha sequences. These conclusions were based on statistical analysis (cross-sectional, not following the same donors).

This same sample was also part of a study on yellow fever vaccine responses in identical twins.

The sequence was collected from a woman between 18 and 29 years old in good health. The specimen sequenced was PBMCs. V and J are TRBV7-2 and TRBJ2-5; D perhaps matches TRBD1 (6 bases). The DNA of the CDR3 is TGTGCCAGCAGCTCGCCCCAGGGGCAAGAGACCCAGTACTTC. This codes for CASSSPQGQETQYF.